The source of this TCR beta chain is a study of CD4 T cells in relation to SARS-CoV-2 and coronaviruses. Study-wide results and caveats: Samples before the pandemic and after infection were not matched within any donor. Monoreactive clones expanded significantly more to SARS-CoV-2 than crossreactive clones did. This crossreactivity analysis covered spike protein alone, no other viral proteins.

CD4 enrichment then naive enrichment separated naive from memory CD4+ cells. V dropped 3 bases and J dropped 11 bases, with 22 bases sitting between them. This CDR3 is built from 15 residues. Germline V gives CDR1 KGHSH, CDR2 LQKENI. Comments on this clone: The target antigen is unknown.

The repertoire was sequenced with immunoSEQ multiplex PCR; TCRdb's copy has only in-frame clones and lacks some. Of around 11,000 clones listed, around 86% were seen once; the top ten hold over 2%. Specimen: naive CD4+ T cells from PBMCs. Subset noted: naive CD4+ T cells isolated by negative enrichment. The chain recombines TRBV18 with TRBJ1-1; a possible D gene is TRBD1 (6 bases). The TCR sequence derives from an adult with COVID-19. In DNA, the CDR3 is TGTGCCAGCTCACCGCGGGGCCGGGGGGCGGGTTGGGCTTTCTTT. Its translation: CASSPRGRGAGWAFF.